Shown below are 3 T cell receptor beta chains from a single sample sequenced in a study of T cell responses to AZD1222 COVID-19 vaccine. Profiling relied on immunoSEQ multiplex PCR, and the TCRdb table lists in-frame clones only, not all of them. Of some 180,000 clones listed, about 89% are singletons. The sequencing here drew on peripheral blood, taken 28 days after the second AZD1222 dose. These receptors all come from an adult who received the AZD1222 COVID-19 vaccine.

This chain uses TRBV19 with TRBJ1-2; 7 positions agree with TRBD1. Trimming cost V 5 bases and J 8 bases; bases outside gene matches: 8. This CDR3 has 13 amino acids. Germline CDR1 and CDR2: LNHDA and SQIVND (reference sequence). The CDR3 region is CASSLQGSLGYTF. The CDR3 DNA reads TGTGCCAGTAGTTTACAGGGGTCCTTGGGCTACACCTTC.

This chain uses TRBV29-1 with TRBJ2-1; 7 nucleotides agree with TRBD1. CDR3 length equals 11 residues. Germline CDR1 and CDR2: SQVTM and ANQGSEA. V dropped 7 bases and J dropped 5; count of bases not matched to a gene: 2. The CDR3 DNA reads as TGCAGCGAAGGACAGGACAATGAGCAGTTCTTC. Residues: CSEGQDNEQFF.

This clone was observed a handful of times. The genes are TRBV5-1 and TRBJ2-2; 8 bases are shared with TRBD2. This CDR3 comprises 15 residues. Trimming took 6 bases from V and 4 from J; bases not matched to a gene: 8. In germline, CDR1 is SGHRS, CDR2 YFSETQ. The CDR3 spells CASKLAESATGELFF. In DNA form, the CDR3 reads TGCGCCAGCAAACTAGCGGAGTCCGCCACCGGGGAGCTGTTTTTT.